A single sample gave rise to the 2 T cell receptor beta chains below, sequenced in a study of early T cells in non-severe SARS-CoV-2 infection. TCRdb analysed the 5' RACE reads with MiXCR anew, one entry per CDR3 protein. The sample consists of tens of thousands of distinct CDR3 sequences, 8.5% to 10% of them appearing once. Sequenced material: whole blood. Receptors were obtained from an adult who was a healthcare worker with PCR-confirmed SARS-CoV-2 infection or an uninfected control (not recorded which).

The genes are TRBV5-1 and TRBJ2-5; 9 positions match TRBD1. The length of the CDR3 is 15 residues. J lost 0 bases, V lost 4 bases, and 4 bases had no gene match. Germline V lookup: CDR1 SGHRS, CDR2 YFSETQ. Here the CDR3 DNA reads TGCGCCAGCAGCGTTGGGGACAGGGACCAAGAGACCCAGTACTTC. It is translated as CASSVGDRDQETQYF.

This clonotype was seen at least ten times. The J gene is TRBJ1-1, the V gene TRBV10-3; D uncertain. This CDR3 is 14 amino acids long. The germline V gene has CDR1 ENHRY and CDR2 SYGVKD. V dropped 5 bases and J dropped 1 base, with 11 bases sitting between them. DNA for the CDR3: TGTGCCATCAGTAGGACGGCGGGGAACACTGAAGCTTTCTTT. This sequence encodes CAISRTAGNTEAFF.